Included here is one TCR beta chain sequence, with context. What it binds is unknown. GI sites, liver, skin and spleen were taken after median 9.75 post-mortem hours. This specimen belongs to a study of tissue T cells after allogeneic stem cell transplantation. Study overall: Pathologist H&E review favored samples with visible lymphocytes for sequencing among multiple samples.

Some clones are missing from TCRdb's copy, which holds only in-frame ones; the method was immunoSEQ multiplex PCR. The data contain about 9,800 clones, roughly two thirds of them singletons. The germline V and J ends were trimmed by 3 bases and 1 base, with 6 bases remaining between them. This CDR3 contains 13 residues. General study findings and limits: Anatomically similar tissues had similar TCR repertoires within each patient. Only a limited share of tissue TCRs appeared in blood or spleen.

This chain links TRBV12-3 or TRBV12-4 with TRBJ1-2; no reliable D call. The origin of this receptor is a woman aged 18 to 55 with breast cancer. This sample comprised tissue from the ileum, obtained at autopsy. In DNA form, the CDR3 reads TGTGCCAGCAGTTTGGGCGTTAACTATGGCTACACCTTC. Translated: CASSLGVNYGYTF.